This T cell receptor beta chain was obtained from a study of human T cells and chemical hapten exposure. The wider study: The cohort included alopecia areata under or over 50% scalp, totalis and universalis. There were per-sample TCR yield variations, arising mainly from small pooled library volume differences.

Via MiXCR, TCRdb re-called the RACE reads, giving one row per CDR3 protein. This table holds roughly 100,000 distinct CDR3 sequences, nearly 35% found once. Time point here: patch test 3, about 24 weeks after DPC sensitization. Treatment in this sample: therapeutic diphenylcyclopropenone sensitization with weekly scalp DPC. In germline, CDR1 is DFQATT, CDR2 SNEGSKA (reference sequence). This CDR3 region has 15 residues. V gave up 7 bases and J gave up 0 bases, with 19 bases separating them. The V call is TRBV20-1, the J call TRBJ2-7; unclear D gene. Source: whole blood, taken in connection with sensitization to the hapten diphenylcyclopropenone (DPC). The sequence derives from a man aged 40-49 years with alopecia areata. Some clones in this sample may be carry-over from other donors' samples. Written as DNA, the CDR3 is TGCAGTGTCCCGTCGAAGACTCCGATCTCCTACGAGCAGTACTTC. Translated: CSVPSKTPISYEQYF.